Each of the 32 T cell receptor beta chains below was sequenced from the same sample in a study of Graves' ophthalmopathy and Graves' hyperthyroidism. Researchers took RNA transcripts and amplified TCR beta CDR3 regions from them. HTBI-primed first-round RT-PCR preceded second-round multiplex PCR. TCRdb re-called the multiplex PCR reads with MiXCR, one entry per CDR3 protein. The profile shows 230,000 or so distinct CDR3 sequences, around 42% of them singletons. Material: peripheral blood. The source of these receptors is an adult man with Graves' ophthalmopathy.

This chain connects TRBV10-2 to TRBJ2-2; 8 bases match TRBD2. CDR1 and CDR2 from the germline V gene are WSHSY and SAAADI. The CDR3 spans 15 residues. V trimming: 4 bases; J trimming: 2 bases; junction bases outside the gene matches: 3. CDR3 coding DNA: TGCGCCAGCAGTGGGCTAGCGGGTAACACCGGGGAGCTGTTTTTT. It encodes CASSGLAGNTGELFF.

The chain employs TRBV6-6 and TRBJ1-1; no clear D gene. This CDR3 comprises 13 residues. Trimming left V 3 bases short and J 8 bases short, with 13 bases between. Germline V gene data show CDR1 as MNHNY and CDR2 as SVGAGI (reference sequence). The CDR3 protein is CASSYVPDGEAFF. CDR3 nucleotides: TGTGCCAGCAGTTATGTTCCCGACGGGGAAGCTTTCTTT.

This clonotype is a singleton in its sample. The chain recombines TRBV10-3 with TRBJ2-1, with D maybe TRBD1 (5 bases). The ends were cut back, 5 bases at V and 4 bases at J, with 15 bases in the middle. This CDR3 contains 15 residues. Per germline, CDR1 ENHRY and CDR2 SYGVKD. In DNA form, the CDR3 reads TGTGCCATCAGTCCCCTAGGGGCCATTTACAATGAGCAGTTCTTC. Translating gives CAISPLGAIYNEQFF.

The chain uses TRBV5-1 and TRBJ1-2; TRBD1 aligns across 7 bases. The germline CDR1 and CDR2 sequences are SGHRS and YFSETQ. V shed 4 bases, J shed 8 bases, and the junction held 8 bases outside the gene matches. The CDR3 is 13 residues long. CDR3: CASSPGQERGYTF. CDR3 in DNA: TGCGCCAGCAGCCCCGGACAGGAACGGGGCTACACCTTC.

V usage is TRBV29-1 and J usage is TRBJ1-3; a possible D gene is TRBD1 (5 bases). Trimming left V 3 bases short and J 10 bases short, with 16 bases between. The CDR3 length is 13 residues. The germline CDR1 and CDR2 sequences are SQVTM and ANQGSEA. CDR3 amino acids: CSVDKGLRETIYF. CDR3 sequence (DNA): TGCAGCGTTGATAAGGGGCTGCGAGAGACCATATATTTT.

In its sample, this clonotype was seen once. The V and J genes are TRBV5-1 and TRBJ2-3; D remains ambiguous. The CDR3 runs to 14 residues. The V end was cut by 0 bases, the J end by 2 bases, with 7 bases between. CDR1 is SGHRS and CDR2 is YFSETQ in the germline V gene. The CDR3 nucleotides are TGCGCCAGCAGCTTGGGAGTGGTCACAGATACGCAGTATTTT. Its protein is CASSLGVVTDTQYF.

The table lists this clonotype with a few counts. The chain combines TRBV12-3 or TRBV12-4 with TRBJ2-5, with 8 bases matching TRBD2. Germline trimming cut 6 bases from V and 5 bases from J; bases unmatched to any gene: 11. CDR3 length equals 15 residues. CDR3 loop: CASSPLAGSGETQYF. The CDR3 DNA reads TGTGCCAGCAGCCCATTAGCGGGGTCAGGGGAGACCCAGTACTTC.

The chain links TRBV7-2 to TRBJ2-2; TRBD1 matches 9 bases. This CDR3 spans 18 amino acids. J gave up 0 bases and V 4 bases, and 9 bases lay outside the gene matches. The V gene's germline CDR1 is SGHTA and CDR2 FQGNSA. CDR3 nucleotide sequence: TGTGCCAGCAGCTCCGGGACAGGGTGGGGCGCGAACACCGGGGAGCTGTTTTTT. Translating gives CASSSGTGWGANTGELFF.

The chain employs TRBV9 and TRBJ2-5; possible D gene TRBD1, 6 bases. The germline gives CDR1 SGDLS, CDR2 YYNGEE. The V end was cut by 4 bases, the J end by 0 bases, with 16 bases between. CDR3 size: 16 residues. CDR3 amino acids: CASSRAQGSYQETQYF. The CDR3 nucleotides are TGTGCCAGCAGCCGTGCACAGGGTTCGTACCAAGAGACCCAGTACTTC.

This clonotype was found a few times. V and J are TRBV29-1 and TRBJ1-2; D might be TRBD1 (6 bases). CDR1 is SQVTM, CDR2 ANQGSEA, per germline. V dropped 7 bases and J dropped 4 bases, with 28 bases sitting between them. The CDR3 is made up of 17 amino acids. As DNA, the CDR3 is TGCAGCGCTAGTGGCAGGGGCCGGACCGAGCGCAGCTATGGCTACACCTTC. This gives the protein CSASGRGRTERSYGYTF.

The CDR3: CASRRGQDNSPLHF. The CDR3 DNA follows: TGCGCCAGCAGAAGGGGACAGGATAATTCACCCCTCCACTTT. The chain recombines TRBV5-1 with TRBJ1-6; TRBD1 matches at 8 bases. The germline CDR1 and CDR2 sequences are SGHRS and YFSETQ. After removal of 5 bases from V and 5 bases from J, the junction contained 3 bases not matched to a gene. The CDR3 is made up of 14 amino acids.

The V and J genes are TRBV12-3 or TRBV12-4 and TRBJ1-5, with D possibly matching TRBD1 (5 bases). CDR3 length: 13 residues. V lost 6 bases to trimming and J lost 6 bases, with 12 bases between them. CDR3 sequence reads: CASSRGGGQPQHF. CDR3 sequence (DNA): TGTGCCAGCAGCCGGGGGGGTGGTCAGCCCCAGCATTTT.

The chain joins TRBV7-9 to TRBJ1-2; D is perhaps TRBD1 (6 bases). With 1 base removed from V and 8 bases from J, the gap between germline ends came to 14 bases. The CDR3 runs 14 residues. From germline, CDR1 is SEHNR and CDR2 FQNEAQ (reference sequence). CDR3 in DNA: TGTGCCAGCAGCTTAGTATACAGGGTAGAGGGCTACACCTTC. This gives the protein CASSLVYRVEGYTF. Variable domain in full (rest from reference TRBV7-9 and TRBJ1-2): DTGVSQNPRHKITKRGQNVTFRCDPISEHNRLYWYRQTLGQGPEFLTYFQNEAQLEKSRLLSDRFSAERPKGSFSTLEIQRTEQGDSAMYLCASSLVYRVEGYTFGSGTRLTVV.

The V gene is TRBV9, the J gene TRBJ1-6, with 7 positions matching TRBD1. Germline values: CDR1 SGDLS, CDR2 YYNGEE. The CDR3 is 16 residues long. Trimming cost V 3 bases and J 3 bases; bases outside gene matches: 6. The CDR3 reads CASSATGAVYNSPLHF. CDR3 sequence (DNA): TGTGCCAGCAGCGCTACAGGGGCCGTCTATAATTCACCCCTCCACTTT. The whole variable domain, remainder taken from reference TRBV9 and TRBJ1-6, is DSGVTQTPKHLITATGQRVTLRCSPRSGDLSVYWYQQSLDQGLQFLIQYYNGEERAKGNILERFSAQQFPDLHSELNLSSLELGDSALYFCASSATGAVYNSPLHFGNGTRLTVT.

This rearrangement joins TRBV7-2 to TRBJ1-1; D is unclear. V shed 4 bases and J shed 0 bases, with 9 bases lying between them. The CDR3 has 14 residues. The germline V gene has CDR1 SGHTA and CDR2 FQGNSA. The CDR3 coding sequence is TGTGCCAGCAGCTACGCGGGGATGAACACTGAAGCTTTCTTT. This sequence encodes CASSYAGMNTEAFF.

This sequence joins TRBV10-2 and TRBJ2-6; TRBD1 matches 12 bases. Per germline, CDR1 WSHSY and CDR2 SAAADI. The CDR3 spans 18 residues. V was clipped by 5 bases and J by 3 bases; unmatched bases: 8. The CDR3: CASSLPGQGAFGANVLTF. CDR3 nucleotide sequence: TGCGCCAGCAGTCTTCCGGGACAGGGGGCTTTTGGGGCCAACGTCCTGACTTTC.

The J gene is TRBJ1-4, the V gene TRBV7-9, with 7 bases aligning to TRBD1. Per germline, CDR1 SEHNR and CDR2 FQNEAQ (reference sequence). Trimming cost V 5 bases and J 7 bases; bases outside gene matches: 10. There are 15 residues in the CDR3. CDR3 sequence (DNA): TGTGCCAGCAGCGAGGACAGGCCGGTGCGTGAAAAACTGTTTTTT. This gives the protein CASSEDRPVREKLFF.

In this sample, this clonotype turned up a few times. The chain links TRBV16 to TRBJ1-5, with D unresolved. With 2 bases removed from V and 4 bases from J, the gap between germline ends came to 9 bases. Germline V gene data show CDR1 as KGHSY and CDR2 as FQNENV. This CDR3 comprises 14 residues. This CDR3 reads CASSQGPLNQPQHF. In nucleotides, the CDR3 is TGTGCCAGCAGCCAAGGTCCCTTGAATCAGCCCCAGCATTTT.

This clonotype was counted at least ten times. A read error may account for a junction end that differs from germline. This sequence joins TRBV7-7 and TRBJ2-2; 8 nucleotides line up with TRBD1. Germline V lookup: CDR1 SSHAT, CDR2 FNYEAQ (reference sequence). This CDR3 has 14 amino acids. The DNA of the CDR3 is TGTGCTAGCAGCCCTACCGACAGGGGCGGGGAGCTGTTTTTT. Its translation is CASSPTDRGGELFF. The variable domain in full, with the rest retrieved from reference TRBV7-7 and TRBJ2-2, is GAGVSQSPRYKVTKRGQDVTLRCDPISSHATLYWYQQALGQGPEFLTYFNYEAQPDKSGLPSDRFSAERPEGSISTLTIQRTEQRDSAMYRCASSPTDRGGELFFGEGSRLTVL.

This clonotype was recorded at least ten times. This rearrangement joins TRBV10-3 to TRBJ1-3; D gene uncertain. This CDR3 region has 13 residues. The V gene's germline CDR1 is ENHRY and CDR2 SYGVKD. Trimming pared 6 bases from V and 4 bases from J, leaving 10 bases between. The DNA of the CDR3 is TGTGCCATCAGGTCCCAGCCCGGAAACACCATATATTTT. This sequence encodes CAIRSQPGNTIYF.

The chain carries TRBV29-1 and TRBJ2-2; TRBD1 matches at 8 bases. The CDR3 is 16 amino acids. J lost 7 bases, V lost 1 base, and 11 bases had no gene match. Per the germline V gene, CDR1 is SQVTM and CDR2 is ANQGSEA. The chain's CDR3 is CSVEAARQGYRGELFF. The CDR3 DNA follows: TGCAGCGTTGAAGCGGCCCGACAGGGGTATCGCGGGGAGCTGTTTTTT.

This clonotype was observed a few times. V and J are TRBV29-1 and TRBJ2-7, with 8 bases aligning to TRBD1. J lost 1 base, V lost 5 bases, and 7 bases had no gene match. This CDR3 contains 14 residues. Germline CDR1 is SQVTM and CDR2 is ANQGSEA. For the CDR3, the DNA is TGCAGCGTTCCCCGGACAGGGTCTTCCTACGAGCAGTACTTC. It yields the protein CSVPRTGSSYEQYF.

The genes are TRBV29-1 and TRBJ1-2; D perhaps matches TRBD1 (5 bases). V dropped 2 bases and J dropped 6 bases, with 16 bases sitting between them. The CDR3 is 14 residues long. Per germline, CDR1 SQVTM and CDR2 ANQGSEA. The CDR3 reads CSVEKRARDNGYTF. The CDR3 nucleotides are TGCAGCGTTGAAAAGAGGGCCAGGGATAATGGCTACACCTTC.

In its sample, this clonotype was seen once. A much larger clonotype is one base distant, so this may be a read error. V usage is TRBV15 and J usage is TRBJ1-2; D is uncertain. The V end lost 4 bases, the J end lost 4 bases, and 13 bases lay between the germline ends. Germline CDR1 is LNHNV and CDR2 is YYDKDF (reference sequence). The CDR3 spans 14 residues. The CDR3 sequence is CATSITLPLYGYTF. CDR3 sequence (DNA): TGTGCCACCAGCATAACCCTACCCCTCTATGGCTACACCTTC.

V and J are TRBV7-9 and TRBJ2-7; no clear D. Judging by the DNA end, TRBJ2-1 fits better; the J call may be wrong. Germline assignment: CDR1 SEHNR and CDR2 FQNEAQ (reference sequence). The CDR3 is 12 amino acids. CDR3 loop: CASSLGSYEQFF. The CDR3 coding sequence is TGTGCCAGCAGCTTAGGGTCCTACGAGCAGTTCTTC.

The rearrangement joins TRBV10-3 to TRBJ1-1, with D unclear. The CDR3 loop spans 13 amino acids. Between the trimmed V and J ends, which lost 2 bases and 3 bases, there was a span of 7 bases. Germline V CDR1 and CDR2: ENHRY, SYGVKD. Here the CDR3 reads CAISEGIYTEAFF. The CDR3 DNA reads TGTGCCATCAGTGAGGGTATCTACACTGAAGCTTTCTTT.

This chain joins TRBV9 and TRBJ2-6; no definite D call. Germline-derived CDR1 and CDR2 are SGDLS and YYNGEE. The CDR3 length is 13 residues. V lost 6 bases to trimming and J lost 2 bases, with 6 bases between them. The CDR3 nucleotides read TGTGCCAGCATAAGCCCTGGGGCCAACGTCCTGACTTTC. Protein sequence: CASISPGANVLTF.

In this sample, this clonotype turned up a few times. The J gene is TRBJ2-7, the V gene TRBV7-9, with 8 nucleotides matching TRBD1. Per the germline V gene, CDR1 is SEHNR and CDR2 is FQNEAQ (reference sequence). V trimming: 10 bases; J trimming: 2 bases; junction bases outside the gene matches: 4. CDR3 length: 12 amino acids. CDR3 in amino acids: CAIRTGPYEQYF. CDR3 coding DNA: TGTGCCATCCGGACAGGGCCCTACGAGCAGTACTTC.

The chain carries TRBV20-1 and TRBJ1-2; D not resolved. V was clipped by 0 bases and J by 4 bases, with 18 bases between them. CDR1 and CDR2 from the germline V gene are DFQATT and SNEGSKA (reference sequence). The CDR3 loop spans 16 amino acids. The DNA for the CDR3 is TGCAGTGCTAGAGATTTCAACACGCAGAGGAGCTATGGCTACACCTTC. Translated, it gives CSARDFNTQRSYGYTF.

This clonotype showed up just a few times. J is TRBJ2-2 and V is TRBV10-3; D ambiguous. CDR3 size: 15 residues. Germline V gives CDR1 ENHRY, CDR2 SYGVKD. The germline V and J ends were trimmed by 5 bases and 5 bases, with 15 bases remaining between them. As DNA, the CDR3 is TGTGCCATCAGTCACAAAGGTCGGGCGACCGGGGAGCTGTTTTTT. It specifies CAISHKGRATGELFF.

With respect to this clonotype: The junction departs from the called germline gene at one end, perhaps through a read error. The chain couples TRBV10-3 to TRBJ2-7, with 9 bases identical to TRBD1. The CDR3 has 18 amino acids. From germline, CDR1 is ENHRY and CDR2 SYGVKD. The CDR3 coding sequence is TGTGCCATCAGTGAATCCGGGACAGGGTCTAATGCTCCCTACGAGCAGCACTTC. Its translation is CAISESGTGSNAPYEQHF.

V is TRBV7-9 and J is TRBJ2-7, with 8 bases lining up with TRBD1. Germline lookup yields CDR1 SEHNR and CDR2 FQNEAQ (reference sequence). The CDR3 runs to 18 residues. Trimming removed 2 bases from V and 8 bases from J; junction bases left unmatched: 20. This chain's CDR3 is CASSLQVLVRTGPFQQYF. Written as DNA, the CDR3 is TGTGCCAGCAGCTTACAGGTCTTGGTCCGGACAGGGCCCTTTCAGCAGTACTTC.